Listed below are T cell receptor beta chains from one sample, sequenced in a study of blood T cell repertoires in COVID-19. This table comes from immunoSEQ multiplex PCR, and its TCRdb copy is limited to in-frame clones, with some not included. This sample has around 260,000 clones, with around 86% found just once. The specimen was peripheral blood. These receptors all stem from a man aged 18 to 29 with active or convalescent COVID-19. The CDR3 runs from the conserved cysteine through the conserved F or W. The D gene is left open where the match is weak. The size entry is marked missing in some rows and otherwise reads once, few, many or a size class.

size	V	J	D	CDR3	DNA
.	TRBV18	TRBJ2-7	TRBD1	CASSPETGSYEQYF	TGTGCCAGCTCACCGGAGACAGGGTCCTACGAGCAGTACTTC
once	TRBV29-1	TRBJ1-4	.	CSVEGGAGGLFF	TGCAGCGTTGAAGGAGGGGCGGGAGGACTGTTTTTT
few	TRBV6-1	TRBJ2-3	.	CASSDNRGGADTQYF	TGTGCCAGCAGTGATAATCGGGGAGGAGCAGATACGCAGTATTTT
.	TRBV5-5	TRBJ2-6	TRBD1	CASSETGTGAGANVLTF	TGTGCCAGCAGCGAGACCGGGACAGGGGCTGGGGCCAACGTCCTGACTTTC
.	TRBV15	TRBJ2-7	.	CATSSPPYDEQYF	TGTGCCACCAGCAGCCCGCCCTACGACGAGCAGTACTTC
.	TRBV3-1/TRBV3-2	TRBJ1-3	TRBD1	CASSQEPQGKGNTIYF	TGTGCCAGCAGCCAAGAACCACAGGGGAAGGGAAACACCATATATTTT
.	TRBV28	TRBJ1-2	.	CASSLRGGYTF	TGTGCCAGCAGTTTAAGGGGTGGCTACACCTTC
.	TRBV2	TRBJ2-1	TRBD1	CASFSTGGSYNEQFF	TGTGCCAGCTTCTCGACAGGGGGCTCCTACAATGAGCAGTTCTTC
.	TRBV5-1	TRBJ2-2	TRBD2	CASSLTNSGGADGELFF	TGCGCCAGCAGCTTGACGAATAGCGGGGGGGCCGACGGGGAGCTGTTTTTT
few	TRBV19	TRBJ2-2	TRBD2	CATTQLAGATGELFF	TGTGCCACCACACAACTAGCGGGGGCCACCGGGGAGCTGTTTTTT
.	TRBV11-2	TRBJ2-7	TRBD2	CASSFESGGNYEQYF	TGTGCCAGCAGTTTTGAATCGGGAGGCAACTACGAGCAGTACTTC
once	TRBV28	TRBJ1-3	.	CASSPGQGGNTIYF	TGTGCCAGCAGCCCTGGGCAGGGGGGAAACACCATATATTTT
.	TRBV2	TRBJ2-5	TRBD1	CASSVGQGVETQYF	TGTGCCAGCAGTGTAGGACAGGGCGTAGAGACCCAGTACTTC
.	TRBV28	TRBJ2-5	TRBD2	CASTPDRGGFQETQYF	TGTGCCAGCACTCCGGATCGGGGGGGTTTCCAAGAGACCCAGTACTTC
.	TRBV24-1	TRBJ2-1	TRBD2	CATSDSGTSENNEQFF	TGTGCCACCAGTGATTCCGGGACTAGTGAGAACAATGAGCAGTTCTTC
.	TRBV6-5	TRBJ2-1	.	CASSYSGASSYNEQFF	TGTGCCAGCAGTTACTCGGGGGCGAGCTCCTACAATGAGCAGTTCTTC
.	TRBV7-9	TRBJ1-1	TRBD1	CASSFGQGWTEAFF	TGTGCCAGCAGCTTCGGACAGGGCTGGACTGAAGCTTTCTTT
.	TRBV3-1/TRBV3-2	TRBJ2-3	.	CASSQLADTQYF	TGTGCCAGCAGCCAACTCGCAGATACGCAGTATTTT
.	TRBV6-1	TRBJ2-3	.	CASRRTSLPVDTQYF	TGTGCCAGCAGACGAACTAGTTTACCGGTGGATACGCAGTATTTT
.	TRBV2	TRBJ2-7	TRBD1	CASNDRAYEQYF	TGTGCCAGCAACGACAGGGCCTACGAGCAGTACTTC
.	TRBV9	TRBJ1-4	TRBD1	CASSVGQGAGNEKLFF	TGTGCCAGCAGCGTGGGACAGGGGGCCGGTAATGAAAAACTGTTTTTT
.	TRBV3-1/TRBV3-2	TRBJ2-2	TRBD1	CASSQTGAGELFF	TGTGCCAGCAGCCAAACAGGGGCCGGGGAGCTGTTTTTT
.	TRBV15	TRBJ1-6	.	CAIREGTFNSPLHF	TGTGCCATCAGGGAGGGAACCTTTAATTCACCCCTCCACTTT
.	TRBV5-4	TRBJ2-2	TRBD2	CASSLRLAEPNTGELFF	TGTGCCAGCAGCTTAAGACTAGCCGAGCCGAACACCGGGGAGCTGTTTTTT
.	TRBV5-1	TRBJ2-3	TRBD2	CASSRSSGGAGDTQYF	TGCGCCAGCAGCCGGTCTAGCGGGGGGGCCGGAGATACGCAGTATTTT
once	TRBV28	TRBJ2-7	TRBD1	CASSLPPGGYEQYF	TGTGCCAGCAGCCTTCCCCCAGGGGGCTACGAGCAGTACTTC
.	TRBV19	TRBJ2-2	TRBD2	CASPLRREAGELFF	TGTGCCTCCCCACTTCGGCGGGAGGCCGGGGAGCTGTTTTTT
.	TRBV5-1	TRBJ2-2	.	CASSLPGGELFF	TGCGCCAGCAGCCTCCCAGGCGGGGAGCTGTTTTTT
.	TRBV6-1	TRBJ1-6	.	CASSEASGLQAPLHF	TGTGCCAGCAGTGAAGCCTCGGGACTTCAGGCACCCCTCCACTTT
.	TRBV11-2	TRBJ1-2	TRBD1	CASSFDPGQVRYGYTF	TGTGCCAGCAGCTTCGACCCCGGACAGGTACGATATGGCTACACCTTC
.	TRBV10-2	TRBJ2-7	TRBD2	CASSEGAGGRGEQYF	TGCGCCAGCAGTGAAGGAGCGGGAGGGCGTGGGGAGCAGTACTTC
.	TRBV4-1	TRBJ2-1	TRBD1	CASSQVGGTRSSYNEQFF	TGCGCCAGCAGCCAGGTAGGGGGCACAAGGAGCTCCTACAATGAGCAGTTCTTC
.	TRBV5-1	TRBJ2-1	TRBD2	CASSFSTTSGGSYNEQFF	TGCGCCAGCAGCTTTTCTACGACTAGCGGGGGCTCCTACAATGAGCAGTTCTTC
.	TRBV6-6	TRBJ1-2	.	CASSPTDGGYGYTF	TGTGCCAGCAGTCCGACGGACGGGGGCTATGGCTACACCTTC
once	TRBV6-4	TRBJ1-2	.	CASSDGAGVGGYTF	TGTGCCAGCAGTGACGGAGCAGGGGTCGGTGGCTACACCTTC
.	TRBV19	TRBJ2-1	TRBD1	CASRTRDRELNEQFF	TGTGCCAGTAGGACCCGGGACAGGGAACTCAATGAGCAGTTCTTC